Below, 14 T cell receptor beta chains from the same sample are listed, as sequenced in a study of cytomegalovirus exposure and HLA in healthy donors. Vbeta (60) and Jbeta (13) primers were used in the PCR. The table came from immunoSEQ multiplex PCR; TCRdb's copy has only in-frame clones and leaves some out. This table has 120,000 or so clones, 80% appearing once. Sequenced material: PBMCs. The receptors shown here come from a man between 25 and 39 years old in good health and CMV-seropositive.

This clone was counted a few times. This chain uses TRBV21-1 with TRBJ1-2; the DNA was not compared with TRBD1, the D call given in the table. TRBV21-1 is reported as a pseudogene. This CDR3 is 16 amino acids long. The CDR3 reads CASSKSPGTGQGGYTF. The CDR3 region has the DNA TGTGCCAGCAGCAAAAGCCCGGGGACGGGACAGGGGGGCTACACCTTC.

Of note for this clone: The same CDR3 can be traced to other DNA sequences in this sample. The CDR3 spells CASSQFPTGEAYNSPLHF. CDR3 sequence (DNA): TGCGCCAGCAGTCAATTCCCGACAGGGGAAGCCTATAATTCACCCCTCCACTTT. J is TRBJ1-6 and V is TRBV23-1; 8 bases fit TRBD1. TRBV23-1 is given ORF status, its function remaining uncertain. Germline trimming cut 1 base from V and 2 bases from J; bases unmatched to any gene: 7. The CDR3 spans 18 residues.

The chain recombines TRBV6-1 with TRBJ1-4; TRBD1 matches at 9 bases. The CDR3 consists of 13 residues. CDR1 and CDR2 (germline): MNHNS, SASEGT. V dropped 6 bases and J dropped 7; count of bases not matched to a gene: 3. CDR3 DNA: TGTGCCAGCAGGGGACAGGGTTTTGAAAAACTGTTTTTT. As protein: CASRGQGFEKLFF.

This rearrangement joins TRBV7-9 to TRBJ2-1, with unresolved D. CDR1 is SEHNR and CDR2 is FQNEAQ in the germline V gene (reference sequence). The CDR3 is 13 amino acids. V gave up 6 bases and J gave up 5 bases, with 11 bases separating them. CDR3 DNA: TGTGCCAGCAGTCTTACGGTTCACAATGAGCAGTTCTTC. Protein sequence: CASSLTVHNEQFF.

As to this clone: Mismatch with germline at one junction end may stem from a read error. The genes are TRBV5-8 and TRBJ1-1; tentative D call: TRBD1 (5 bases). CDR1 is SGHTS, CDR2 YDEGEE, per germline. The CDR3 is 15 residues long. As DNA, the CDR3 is TGTGCCAGCATCTTGGAGGGACTTCCGAACACTGAAGCTTTCTTT. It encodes CASILEGLPNTEAFF.

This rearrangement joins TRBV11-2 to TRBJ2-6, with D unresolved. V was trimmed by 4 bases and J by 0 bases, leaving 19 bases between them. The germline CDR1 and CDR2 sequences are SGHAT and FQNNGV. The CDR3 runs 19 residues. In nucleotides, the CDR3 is TGTGCCAGCAGCTCCTACCCCCTGCCCCCGGTCTCTGGGGCCAACGTCCTGACTTTC. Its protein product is CASSSYPLPPVSGANVLTF.

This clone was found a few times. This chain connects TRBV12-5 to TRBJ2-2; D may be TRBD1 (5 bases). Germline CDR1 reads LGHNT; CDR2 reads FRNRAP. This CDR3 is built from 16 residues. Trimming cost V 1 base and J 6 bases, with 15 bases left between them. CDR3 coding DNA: TGTGCTAGTGGTTTGGATCGAGGACACCTTCCCGGGGAGCTGTTTTTT. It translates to CASGLDRGHLPGELFF. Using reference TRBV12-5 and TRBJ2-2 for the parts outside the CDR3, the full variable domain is DARVTQTPRHKVTEMGQEVTMRCQPILGHNTVFWYRQTMMQGLELLAYFRNRAPLDDSGMPKDRFSAEMPDATLATLKIQPSEPRDSAVYFCASGLDRGHLPGELFFGEGSRLTVL.

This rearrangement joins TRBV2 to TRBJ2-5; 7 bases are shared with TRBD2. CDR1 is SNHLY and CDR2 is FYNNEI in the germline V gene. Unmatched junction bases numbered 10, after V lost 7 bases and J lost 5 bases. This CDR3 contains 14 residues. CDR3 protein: CASKLIDGGETQYF. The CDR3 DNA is TGTGCCAGCAAATTGATCGACGGGGGGGAGACCCAGTACTTC.

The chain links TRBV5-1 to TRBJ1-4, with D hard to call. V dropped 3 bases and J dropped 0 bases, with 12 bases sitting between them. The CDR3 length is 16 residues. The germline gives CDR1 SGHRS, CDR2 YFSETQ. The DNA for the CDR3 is TGCGCCAGCAGCTCGGCTGCGGCTGCAACTAATGAAAAACTGTTTTTT. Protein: CASSSAAAATNEKLFF.

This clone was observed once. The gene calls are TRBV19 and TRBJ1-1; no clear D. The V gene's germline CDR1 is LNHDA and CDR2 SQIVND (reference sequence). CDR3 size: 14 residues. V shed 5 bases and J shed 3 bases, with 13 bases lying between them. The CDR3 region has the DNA TGTGCCAGTAGTGTCAATTCGAGGGACACTGAAGCTTTCTTT. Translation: CASSVNSRDTEAFF.

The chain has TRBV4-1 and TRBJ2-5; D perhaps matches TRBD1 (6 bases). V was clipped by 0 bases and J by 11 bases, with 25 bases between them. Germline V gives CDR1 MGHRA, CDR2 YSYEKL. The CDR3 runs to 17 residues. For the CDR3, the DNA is TGCGCCAGCAGCCAAGATCGGGGAGACGACCCCAGGGGAGAGCAGTACTTC. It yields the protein CASSQDRGDDPRGEQYF.

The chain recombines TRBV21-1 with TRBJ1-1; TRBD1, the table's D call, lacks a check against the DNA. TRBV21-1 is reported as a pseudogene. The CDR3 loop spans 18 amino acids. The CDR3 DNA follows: TGTGCCAGCAGCCCGAGGACCGGGACAGGTGGGGCCAACACTGAAGCTTTCTTT. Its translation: CASSPRTGTGGANTEAFF.

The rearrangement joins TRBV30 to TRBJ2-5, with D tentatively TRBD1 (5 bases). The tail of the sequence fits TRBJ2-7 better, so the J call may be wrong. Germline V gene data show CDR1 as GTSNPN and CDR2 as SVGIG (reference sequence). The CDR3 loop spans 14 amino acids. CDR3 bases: TGTGCCTGGAGGGTAGGGGCGGTTGTCTACGAGCAGTACTTC. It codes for CAWRVGAVVYEQYF.

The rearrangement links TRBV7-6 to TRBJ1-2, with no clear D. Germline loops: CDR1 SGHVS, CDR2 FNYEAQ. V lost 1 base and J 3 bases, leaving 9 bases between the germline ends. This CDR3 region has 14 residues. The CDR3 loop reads CASSLGAEDYGYTF. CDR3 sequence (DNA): TGTGCCAGCAGCTTAGGGGCGGAGGACTATGGCTACACCTTC.